The 5 T cell receptor beta chains below all came from one sample that was sequenced in a study of cytomegalovirus exposure and HLA in healthy donors. The primer mix had 60 Vbeta and 13 Jbeta primers. Generated by immunoSEQ multiplex PCR, the TCRdb table keeps only in-frame clones and is missing some. In the table there are 100,000 or so clones, 75% of which are singletons. Sequencing used PBMCs. The receptors here all came from a man in his fifties in good health and CMV-seronegative.

The chain couples TRBV5-1 to TRBJ2-2; TRBD2 aligns across 12 bases. Trimming removed 4 bases from V and 7 bases from J; junction bases left unmatched: 5. The CDR3 has 15 amino acids. Germline CDR1 SGHRS, CDR2 YFSETQ. The CDR3, as DNA: TGCGCCAGCAGCCCTAGCGGGGGGGCAGGCGGGGAGCTGTTTTTT. This gives the protein CASSPSGGAGGELFF.

The CDR3 nucleotides are TGTGCCAGCAGCAATGCCCGGGGAGGGACTGAAGCTTTCTTT. It codes for CASSNARGGTEAFF. The V and J genes are TRBV28 and TRBJ1-1; no firm D call. This CDR3 is 14 amino acids long. Germline V lookup: CDR1 MDHEN, CDR2 SYDVKM. Trimming cost V 6 bases and J 5 bases, with 16 bases left between them. The full variable domain, rest sourced from reference TRBV28 and TRBJ1-1, is DVKVTQSSRYLVKRTGEKVFLECVQDMDHENMFWYRQDPGLGLRLIYFSYDVKMKEKGDIPEGYSVSREKKERFSLILESASTNQTSMYLCASSNARGGTEAFFGQGTRLTVV.

CDR3 residues: CASSPYSKDTQYF. In nucleotides, the CDR3 is TGTGCCAGCTCACCCTACTCGAAAGATACGCAGTATTTT. V and J are TRBV18 and TRBJ2-3; unclear D gene. The CDR3 has 13 amino acids. The V end was cut by 3 bases, the J end by 5 bases, with 9 bases between. Germline CDR1 and CDR2: KGHSH and LQKENI.

This clone appeared once. This sequence joins TRBV20-1 and TRBJ2-7, with D unclear. Germline V gives CDR1 DFQATT, CDR2 SNEGSKA (reference sequence). This CDR3 contains 9 residues. V lost 6 bases, J lost 3 bases, and 3 bases lay in between. The CDR3 sequence is CSANYEQYF. The CDR3 nucleotides are TGCAGTGCCAACTACGAGCAGTACTTC.

The V and J genes are TRBV19 and TRBJ2-7, with D possibly TRBD2 on 6 matching bases. The CDR3 totals 13 residues. Germline V gene sequence: CDR1 LNHDA, CDR2 SQIVND (reference sequence). The V end lost 6 bases, the J end lost 3 bases, and 12 bases lay between the germline ends. Here the CDR3 reads CASRRDFDYEQYF. For the CDR3, the DNA is TGTGCCAGTAGGCGGGACTTCGACTACGAGCAGTACTTC.